This paragraph reports one T cell receptor (beta chain). This CDR3 has 13 residues. Trimming took off 4 bases at V and 3 bases at J, with 9 bases between the two ends. Germline assignment: CDR1 SGHTA and CDR2 FQGNSA. This sample was included in a study of blood T cell repertoires in COVID-19. The overall study: PBMCs, B-cell-depleted T cells, or T cells were the source of the cDNA or gDNA that made up the material.

Per the original data handling: It was from reference gene primer amplification that nucleated cell counts were estimated. Method: immunoSEQ multiplex PCR; TCRdb's copy keeps in-frame clones and lacks some. Clonal size and the V and J genes are those of that table, whereas D and trimming came from the DNA. Among approximately 120,000 clones listed, roughly 82% were seen once. Specimen: peripheral blood. The origin of this receptor is a woman aged 80 or older with active or convalescent COVID-19. The chain has TRBV7-2 and TRBJ1-1, with D uncertain. CDR3 nucleotide sequence: TGTGCCAGCAGCTACCTATTAGACACTGAAGCTTTCTTT. Protein: CASSYLLDTEAFF.